This T cell receptor (beta chain) was recorded in a study of T cell changes during pregnancy in multiple sclerosis. The data were produced by immunoSEQ multiplex PCR, yet TCRdb's version contains in-frame clones alone and is incomplete. Altogether around 97,000 clones are present, roughly 93% being singletons, with the ten largest covering about 0.89%. This CDR3 is 18 amino acids long. The V end was cut by 0 bases, the J end by 5 bases, with 19 bases between. Germline CDR1 and CDR2: SGHVS and FQNEAQ. The sequence derives from a female donor with multiple sclerosis, enrolled in a pregnancy study. The chain uses TRBV7-8 and TRBJ2-2; D is perhaps TRBD2 (6 bases). The specimen was peripheral blood, collected after pregnancy. As DNA, the CDR3 is TGTGCCAGCAGCTTAGCTCCCTTAGGAGGGCGCGGGACCGGGGAGCTGTTTTTT. Protein sequence: CASSLAPLGGRGTGELFF.